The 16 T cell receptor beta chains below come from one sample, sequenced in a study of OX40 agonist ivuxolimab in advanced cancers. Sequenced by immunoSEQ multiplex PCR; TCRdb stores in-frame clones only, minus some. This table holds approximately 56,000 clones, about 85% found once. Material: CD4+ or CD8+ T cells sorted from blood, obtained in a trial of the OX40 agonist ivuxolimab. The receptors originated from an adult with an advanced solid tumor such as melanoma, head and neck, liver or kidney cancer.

The CDR3 loop is CASGDRTGYTF. The CDR3 nucleotides read TGTGCTAGCGGAGACAGGACTGGCTACACCTTC. The chain recombines TRBV12-5 with TRBJ1-2, with D perhaps matching TRBD1 (6 bases). The CDR3 loop spans 11 amino acids. V was cut by 9 bases and J by 7 bases, with 12 bases left in between. Germline CDR1 LGHNT, CDR2 FRNRAP.

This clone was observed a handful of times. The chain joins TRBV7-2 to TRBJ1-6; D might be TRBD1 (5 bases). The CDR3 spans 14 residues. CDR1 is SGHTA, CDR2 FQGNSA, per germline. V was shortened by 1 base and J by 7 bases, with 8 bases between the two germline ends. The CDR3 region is CASSLEGFNSPLHF. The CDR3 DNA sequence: TGTGCCAGCAGCTTAGAGGGGTTCAATTCACCCCTCCACTTT.

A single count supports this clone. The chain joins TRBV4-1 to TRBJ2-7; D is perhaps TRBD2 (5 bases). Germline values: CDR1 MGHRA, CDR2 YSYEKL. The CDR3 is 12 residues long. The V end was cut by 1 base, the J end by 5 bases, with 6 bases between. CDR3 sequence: CASSQAGDEQYF. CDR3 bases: TGCGCCAGCAGCCAAGCCGGGGACGAGCAGTACTTC.

CDR3: CASSLAAGVYTEAFF. The DNA for the CDR3 is TGTGCCAGCAGCTTGGCCGCAGGGGTCTACACTGAAGCTTTCTTT. The chain combines TRBV5-6 with TRBJ1-1; D may be TRBD1 (6 bases). Germline CDR1 reads SGHDT; CDR2 reads YYEEEE. The ends were cut back, 0 bases at V and 3 bases at J, with 12 bases in the middle. The CDR3 has 15 amino acids.

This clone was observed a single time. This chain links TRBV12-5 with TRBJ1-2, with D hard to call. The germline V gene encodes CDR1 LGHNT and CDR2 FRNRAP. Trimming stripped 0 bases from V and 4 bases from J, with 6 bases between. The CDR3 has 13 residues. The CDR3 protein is CASGLVVGYGYTF. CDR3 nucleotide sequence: TGTGCTAGTGGTTTGGTAGTAGGCTATGGCTACACCTTC. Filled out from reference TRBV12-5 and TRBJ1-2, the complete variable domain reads DARVTQTPRHKVTEMGQEVTMRCQPILGHNTVFWYRQTMMQGLELLAYFRNRAPLDDSGMPKDRFSAEMPDATLATLKIQPSEPRDSAVYFCASGLVVGYGYTFGSGTRLTVV.

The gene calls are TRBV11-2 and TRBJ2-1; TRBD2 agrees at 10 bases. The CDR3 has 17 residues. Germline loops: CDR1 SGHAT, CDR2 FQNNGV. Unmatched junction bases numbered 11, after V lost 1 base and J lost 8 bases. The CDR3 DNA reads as TGTGCCAGCAGCTTAGGAAGGCGGACTAGCGGAATCGATGAGCAGTTCTTC. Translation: CASSLGRRTSGIDEQFF.

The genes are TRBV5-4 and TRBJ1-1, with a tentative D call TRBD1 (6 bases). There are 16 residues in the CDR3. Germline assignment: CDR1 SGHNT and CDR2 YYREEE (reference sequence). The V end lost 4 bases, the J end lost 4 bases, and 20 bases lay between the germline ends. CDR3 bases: TGTGCCAGCAGCCGAGGCGTGGGGGGCGAGAGCACTGAAGCTTTCTTT. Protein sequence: CASSRGVGGESTEAFF.

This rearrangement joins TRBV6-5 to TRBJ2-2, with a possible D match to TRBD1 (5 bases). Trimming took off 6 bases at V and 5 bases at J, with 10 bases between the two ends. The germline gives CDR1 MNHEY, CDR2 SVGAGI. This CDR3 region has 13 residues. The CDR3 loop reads CASRDTRTGELFF. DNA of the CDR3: TGTGCCAGCAGGGACACCAGGACCGGGGAGCTGTTTTTT.

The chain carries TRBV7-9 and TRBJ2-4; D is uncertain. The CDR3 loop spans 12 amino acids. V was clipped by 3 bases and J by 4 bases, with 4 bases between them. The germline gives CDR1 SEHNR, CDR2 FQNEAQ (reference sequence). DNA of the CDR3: TGTGCCAGCAGCTTCCCGAAAAACATTCAGTACTTC. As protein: CASSFPKNIQYF. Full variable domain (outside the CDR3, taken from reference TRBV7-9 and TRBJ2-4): DTGVSQNPRHKITKRGQNVTFRCDPISEHNRLYWYRQTLGQGPEFLTYFQNEAQLEKSRLLSDRFSAERPKGSFSTLEIQRTEQGDSAMYLCASSFPKNIQYFGAGTRLSVL.

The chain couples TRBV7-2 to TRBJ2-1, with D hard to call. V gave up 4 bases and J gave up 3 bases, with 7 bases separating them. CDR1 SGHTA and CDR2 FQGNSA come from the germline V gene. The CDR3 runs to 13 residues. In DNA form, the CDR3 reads TGTGCCAGCAGCTACGGAATCTACAATGAGCAGTTCTTC. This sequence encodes CASSYGIYNEQFF.

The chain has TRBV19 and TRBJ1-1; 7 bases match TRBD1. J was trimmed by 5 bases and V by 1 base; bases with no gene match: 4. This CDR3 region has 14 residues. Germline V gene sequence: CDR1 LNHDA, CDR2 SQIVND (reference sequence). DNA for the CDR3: TGTGCCAGTAGTATAGGCAGGGGGAAAACTGAAGCTTTCTTT. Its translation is CASSIGRGKTEAFF.

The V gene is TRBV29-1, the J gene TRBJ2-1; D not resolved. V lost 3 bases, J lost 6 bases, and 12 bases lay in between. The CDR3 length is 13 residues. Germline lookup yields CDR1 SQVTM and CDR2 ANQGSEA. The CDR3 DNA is TGCAGCGTTGACCGACCCACCATCAATGAGCAGTTCTTC. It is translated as CSVDRPTINEQFF.

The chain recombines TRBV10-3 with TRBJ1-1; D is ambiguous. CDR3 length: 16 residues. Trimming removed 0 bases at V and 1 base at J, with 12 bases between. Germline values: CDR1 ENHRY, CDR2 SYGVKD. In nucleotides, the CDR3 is TGTGCCATCAGTGAGTCCATAGGGCCAGGGAACACTGAAGCTTTCTTT. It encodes CAISESIGPGNTEAFF.

The CDR3 nucleotides read TGTGCCAGCAGTGAAGGTCTAGCGGGGGTCTACGAGCAGTACTTC. It translates to CASSEGLAGVYEQYF. The chain uses TRBV2 and TRBJ2-7, with TRBD2 matching over 10 bases. V was pared by 1 base and J by 3 bases, with 3 bases of the junction left unmatched. This CDR3 spans 15 amino acids. Germline CDR1 and CDR2: SNHLY and FYNNEI. The whole variable domain, remainder taken from reference TRBV2 and TRBJ2-7, is EPEVTQTPSHQVTQMGQEVILRCVPISNHLYFYWYRQILGQKVEFLVSFYNNEISEKSEIFDDQFSVERPDGSNFTLKIRSTKLEDSAMYFCASSEGLAGVYEQYFGPGTRLTVT.

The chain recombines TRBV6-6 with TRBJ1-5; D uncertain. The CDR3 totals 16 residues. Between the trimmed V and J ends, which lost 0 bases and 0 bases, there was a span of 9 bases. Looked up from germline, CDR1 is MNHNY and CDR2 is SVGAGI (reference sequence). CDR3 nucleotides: TGTGCCAGCAGTTACTCGACTGGAGATAGCAATCAGCCCCAGCATTTT. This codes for CASSYSTGDSNQPQHF.

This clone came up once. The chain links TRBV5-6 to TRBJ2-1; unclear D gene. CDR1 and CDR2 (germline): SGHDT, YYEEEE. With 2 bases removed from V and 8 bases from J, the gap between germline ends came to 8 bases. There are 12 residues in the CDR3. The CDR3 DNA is TGTGCCAGCAGCTTCTCCGGCCATGAGCAGTTCTTC. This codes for CASSFSGHEQFF. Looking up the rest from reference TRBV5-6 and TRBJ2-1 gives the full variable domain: DAGVTQSPTHLIKTRGQQVTLRCSPKSGHDTVSWYQQALGQGPQFIFQYYEEEERQRGNFPDRFSGHQFPNYSSELNVNALLLGDSALYLCASSFSGHEQFFGPGTRLTVL.